The next 16 T cell receptor beta chains were all read from a single sample in a study of beta chain features in type 1 diabetes (dated by TCRdb to between 2018 and 2020). No antigen is known for these receptors. The investigation overall reported the following: A moderate but significant shortening of TCRB CDR3 length was observed in type 1 diabetes patients in all four CD4+ subsets.

The library was obtained by the immunoSEQ multiplex PCR assay. The High Capacity cDNA Reverse Transcription Kit was used to reverse transcribe all of the isolated RNA, meaning that expressed TCRB transcripts were what got sequenced. Entries here come from immuneACCESS through TCRdb and include only in-frame sequences with V and J called. Some clones fail to appear in such tables; in the studies checked, an unresolved V gene covers under half of the shortfall, and the cause of the remainder is unknown. Within this sample are more than 200,000 clones, with around 16% of them counted one time only. Of the sample, 0.065% to 0.1% falls within the top ten clones. The specimen was naive CD4+ T cells from blood. According to the study, the label for this sample's cell subset or site signals: true naive CD4+ T cells. The receptors derive from a man under 40 with type 1 diabetes.

The J gene is TRBJ2-3, the V gene TRBV9, with 12 bases lining up with TRBD1. CDR3 length equals 16 residues. With V trimmed by 2 bases and J by 7 bases, 8 bases remained unmatched. Germline V CDR1 and CDR2: SGDLS, YYNGEE. The CDR3 DNA is TGTGCCAGCAGCGTTACCGGGACAGGGGGCAGGAATACGCAGTATTTT. Its translation is CASSVTGTGGRNTQYF. The full variable domain, completed using reference TRBV9 and TRBJ2-3, is DSGVTQTPKHLITATGQRVTLRCSPRSGDLSVYWYQQSLDQGLQFLIQYYNGEERAKGNILERFSAQQFPDLHSELNLSSLELGDSALYFCASSVTGTGGRNTQYFGPGTRLTVL.

The V call is TRBV11-2, the J call TRBJ2-7; D is perhaps TRBD2 (7 bases). V lost 4 bases to trimming and J lost 0 bases, with 16 bases between them. The CDR3 extends over 16 amino acids. Germline CDR1 reads SGHAT; CDR2 reads FQNNGV. The CDR3 loop is CASSYSAGQSSYEQYF. The CDR3 bases are TGTGCCAGCAGCTACTCAGCGGGACAAAGCTCCTACGAGCAGTACTTC.

This clone was seen only a few times. The rearrangement uses TRBV7-2 and TRBJ2-7; D possibly uses TRBD1 or TRBD2 (5 bases each). This CDR3 region has 15 residues. Germline loops: CDR1 SGHTA, CDR2 FQGNSA. Trimming shortened V by 3 bases and J by 0 bases, and 12 bases separated the two germline ends. The CDR3 spells CASSLAGTSSYEQYF. The CDR3 DNA is TGTGCCAGCAGCTTGGCAGGGACGAGCTCCTACGAGCAGTACTTC.

In its sample, this clone was seen a few times. This chain connects TRBV25-1 to TRBJ2-3, with TRBD2 matching over 9 bases. The CDR3 loop spans 15 amino acids. The ends lost 6 bases at V and 2 bases at J; junction bases unmatched: 6. CDR1 is MGHDK and CDR2 is SYGVNS in the germline V gene. As DNA, the CDR3 is TGTGCCAGCAGCCTAGCGGGAAGACACACAGATACGCAGTATTTT. It yields the protein CASSLAGRHTDTQYF.

The chain has TRBV14 and TRBJ1-1; D is ambiguous. The CDR3 is 14 residues long. With 2 bases removed from V and 4 bases from J, the gap between germline ends came to 11 bases. In germline, CDR1 is SGHDN, CDR2 FVKESK. Here the CDR3 DNA reads TGTGCCAGCAGCCAAATAGGAAAGGTCACTGAAGCTTTCTTT. Protein sequence: CASSQIGKVTEAFF.

The rearrangement uses TRBV30 and TRBJ2-4; D perhaps matches TRBD1 (5 bases). CDR3 size: 11 residues. Trimming removed 0 bases at V and 8 bases at J, with 5 bases between. CDR1 and CDR2 (germline): GTSNPN, SVGIG (reference sequence). The CDR3 loop reads CAWSVQDIQYF. For the CDR3, the DNA is TGTGCCTGGAGTGTACAGGACATTCAGTACTTC.

This clone was counted only a few times. The chain links TRBV10-3 to TRBJ2-1, with TRBD2 identical over 11 bases. There are 14 residues in the CDR3. From germline, CDR1 is ENHRY and CDR2 SYGVKD. J lost 5 bases, V lost 7 bases, and 4 bases had no gene match. DNA for the CDR3: TGTGCCATCAAACCGGGACTAGCGGACAATGAGCAGTTCTTC. Residues: CAIKPGLADNEQFF.

This clone was observed a handful of times. The chain employs TRBV29-1 and TRBJ2-1, with TRBD1 identical over 7 bases. This CDR3 contains 12 residues. Unmatched junction bases numbered 3, after V lost 6 bases and J lost 4 bases. Germline lookup yields CDR1 SQVTM and CDR2 ANQGSEA. CDR3 loop: CSVGTAYNEQFF. DNA for the CDR3: TGCAGCGTCGGGACAGCGTACAATGAGCAGTTCTTC.

The genes are TRBV7-9 and TRBJ2-7; the match to TRBD2 covers 11 bases. Germline CDR1 is SEHNR and CDR2 is FQNEAQ (reference sequence). Trimming removed 4 bases from V and 2 bases from J; junction bases left unmatched: 4. The CDR3 has 15 amino acids. As DNA, the CDR3 is TGTGCCAGCAGCTCGGGACTAGCGGTTACCTACGAGCAGTACTTC. This sequence encodes CASSSGLAVTYEQYF.

The V gene is TRBV7-2, the J gene TRBJ2-2; 8 nucleotides agree with TRBD1. This CDR3 is 14 amino acids long. The germline V gene has CDR1 SGHTA and CDR2 FQGNSA. V was pared by 4 bases and J by 5 bases, with 3 bases of the junction left unmatched. Here the CDR3 reads CASSSRGRTGELFF. The CDR3 DNA reads TGTGCCAGCAGCTCCAGGGGGCGTACCGGGGAGCTGTTTTTT.

V usage is TRBV7-3 and J usage is TRBJ2-7; no firm D call. Trimming took off 0 bases at V and 7 bases at J, with 13 bases between the two ends. Looked up from germline, CDR1 is SGHTA and CDR2 is FQGTGA. The CDR3 consists of 14 residues. CDR3 coding DNA: TGTGCCAGCAGCTTAACGTATAATGGACCGGAGCAGTACTTC. Protein product: CASSLTYNGPEQYF.

The chain employs TRBV15 and TRBJ2-3; D perhaps matches TRBD1 (5 bases). This CDR3 spans 15 amino acids. V shed 1 base and J shed 2 bases, with 10 bases lying between them. Per germline, CDR1 LNHNV and CDR2 YYDKDF (reference sequence). CDR3 sequence (DNA): TGTGCCACCAGCAGAGTTAGGGGCTACACAGATACGCAGTATTTT. Translating gives CATSRVRGYTDTQYF.

The rearrangement links TRBV5-4 to TRBJ2-3; TRBD1 matches 8 bases. Germline CDR1 reads SGHNT; CDR2 reads YYREEE (reference sequence). This CDR3 comprises 13 residues. Trimming cost V 2 bases and J 5 bases; bases outside gene matches: 1. This chain's CDR3 is CASSLDRGDTQYF. The CDR3 coding sequence is TGTGCCAGCAGCTTAGACAGGGGAGATACGCAGTATTTT.

The gene calls are TRBV15 and TRBJ2-7; D remains ambiguous. The V gene lost 0 bases and the J gene lost 2 bases, with 8 bases spanning the gap. The CDR3 sequence is 14 residues long. Germline assignment: CDR1 LNHNV and CDR2 YYDKDF (reference sequence). The CDR3 coding sequence is TGTGCCACCAGCAGAGATGACGGAGCCTACGAGCAGTACTTC. Translated: CATSRDDGAYEQYF.

The sample holds a few counts of this clone. J is TRBJ2-5 and V is TRBV29-1, with 11 bases that match TRBD2. CDR1 SQVTM and CDR2 ANQGSEA come from the germline V gene. Trimming took 6 bases from V and 0 from J; bases not matched to a gene: 15. The CDR3 has 18 amino acids. The CDR3 DNA reads TGCAGCGTCGGTCTAGCGGGAGGAGGAAGGGGTCACCAAGAGACCCAGTACTTC. The encoded protein is CSVGLAGGGRGHQETQYF.

The chain employs TRBV9 and TRBJ2-7; no clear D. The CDR3 is 12 residues long. V was clipped by 4 bases and J by 0 bases, with 5 bases between them. The germline V gene has CDR1 SGDLS and CDR2 YYNGEE. The DNA of the CDR3 is TGTGCCAGCAGCTCAAGCTCCTACGAGCAGTACTTC. Translating it yields CASSSSSYEQYF.